This T cell receptor (beta chain) was identified during a study of blood T cell repertoires in COVID-19. In the study overall: Acute and convalescent COVID-19 specimens originated in the United States, Italy and Spain. In each case, the material was cDNA or gDNA derived from T cells, B-cell-depleted T cells, or PBMCs.

How the authors handled the data: Counts of nucleated cells, estimated from reference gene primer amplification, were obtained. The method was immunoSEQ multiplex PCR; TCRdb's version includes in-frame clones alone and lacks a portion of them. The V and J calls and clone size come from that table; D and trimming were worked out from the DNA. The data contain about 140,000 clones, approximately 84% of them seen just once; the ten biggest clones take up approximately 8%. Looked up from germline, CDR1 is SGHKS and CDR2 is YYEKEE (reference sequence). The CDR3 runs 15 residues. Trimming shortened V by 4 bases and J by 2 bases, and 13 bases separated the two germline ends.

The clonotype comes from a human donor in a cohort sampled during active COVID-19. The sequenced material came from peripheral blood. The V call is TRBV5-5, the J call TRBJ1-5; D is possibly TRBD1 (5 bases). CDR3 in DNA: TGTGCCAGCAGCCGCGGGGACGTACGCAATCAGCCCCAGCATTTT. Translation: CASSRGDVRNQPQHF.